This T cell receptor beta chain is drawn from a study of blood T cells in healthy people across ages (dated by TCRdb to the mid-2010s). Background for the entire study: In model experiments, template switching captured about one uniquely barcoded TCR beta cDNA molecule for every two T cells. To track age-related changes in TCR beta repertoire diversity, the study relied on deep sequencing normalized with unique cDNA molecular identifiers. The donors were split into four age groups: young (average about 15 years), middle-aged (39), aged (approximately 60) and long-lived (approximately 89). For two donors (one aged 18 to 30 and one aged 80 or older), the study analyzed two additional independent replicas of 1 million unique cDNA reads from the same blood draw.

Library method: 5' RACE. The instrument was an Illumina HiSeq 2500. A second roughly 6 to 12 cycle PCR used a sample-barcoded 5' primer and a J-beta primer mix. A template-switch 5' adaptor carrying 12 random nucleotides introduced a unique molecular identifier onto each TCR beta cDNA molecule. At least 3 million CDR3-containing paired-end reads were obtained from each sample. First-strand cDNA was synthesized from all RNA with the Mint cDNA synthesis kit, primed by a TRBC-specific oligonucleotide. All cDNA was treated with uracil-DNA glycosylase and then went through a first 18-cycle PCR with the universal primers M1SS and BC2_uni_R. On the study's bioinformatics: Each sample was normalized by randomly selecting 1 million high-quality reads, each carrying a distinct molecular identifier. Instead of being binned into consensus sequences, reads with shared molecular identifiers were discarded. CDR3 identification, clonotype clustering and error correction used MiTCR with a Q25 quality threshold and the strictest error-elimination algorithm. Lower-bound total TCR beta diversity was estimated with a nonparametric unseen species model using Euler transformation. TCRdb's own reprocessing of the public reads used fastp at Q25 and MiXCR and kept productive beta chains. Duplicate CDR3 protein sequences are folded into a single record with the most common DNA and genes. Clone size and V and J calls follow TCRdb, not the original study. This sample comprises approximately 780,000 distinct CDR3 sequences, around a quarter of them detected only once. The ten largest clones take up less than 3.5% of the sample.

Systemically healthy Caucasian individuals from Russia, over 30 in total and aged about 6 to 90 years, were included as donors. Roughly 11 milliliters of peripheral blood were drawn from each donor into EDTA-treated Vacutainer tubes. Ficoll-Paque density-gradient centrifugation was used to isolate PBMCs, with at least 7 million per sample. Total RNA was extracted from PBMCs with Trizol reagent, with at least 5 micrograms obtained per sample. For every donor, an aliquot of PBMCs went through flow cytometry to measure the percentages of naive CD45RAhigh/CD27high T cells. The investigation overall reported the following: As age increased, observed TCR beta diversity per million T cells dropped in a roughly linear way, and a significant reduction was already evident by age around 41. Estimates of total diversity from one million sequenced T cells were regarded as lower bounds and underestimates. The percentage of naive T cells measured by flow cytometry correlated strongly with observed TCR beta diversity. Donor CMV infection status was unknown, potentially confounding age-related changes in expanded clonotypes. Bulk unsorted PBMC profiling prevented conclusive comparison of naive and antigen-experienced compartments. The long-lived group showed more naive CD4+ T cells, fewer expanded clones and increased TCR diversity than the aged group, suggesting age selection.

This clonotype was observed a few times. There is no known antigen for this receptor. It has no much larger one-base neighbor in the sample; base qualities were not kept. Another study also made use of these data, one on T cells of mothers and their children. In that second paper, the authors write: Nine systemically healthy Caucasian individuals served as donors, namely three mothers together with their six children. cDNA synthesis consumed the entire amount of extracted RNA, loaded at 1.5 ug RNA in each 15 ul reaction. In the second PCR, the M1S primer introduced both the sample barcodes and 2-4 random nucleotides. Over 8.5 million TCR beta CDR3 reads were obtained for each mother, and 2.5 million to 3.5 million reads were obtained for each child. TCR recombination output is similarly shaped by thymic selection in related and unrelated pairs, with a minor effect exerted by inherited differences. Normalized repertoire overlap was always found to be slightly, but never significantly, higher in related mother-child pairs than in unrelated mother-child pairs. No persistent microchimeric T cell clones were detected, at a sensitivity of around 100 clones per million clonotypes. Deep NGS was used in the study to compare the TCR beta repertoires of mothers and children and to look for features that separate related mother-child pairs from unrelated individuals. Mothers averaged roughly 40 +/- 4 years of age and children averaged around 10 +/- 4 years. After adapter ligation with NEBNext reagents, the libraries were sequenced on Illumina HiSeq 2000 with 100+100 nt paired-end reads. To avoid cross-contamination, the mother libraries and the child libraries were prepared a month apart and sequenced in separate runs. For each donor, somewhere between about 450,000 and 2,000,000 distinct TCR beta clonotypes were identified. Naive TCR beta clonotypes were estimated from low-frequency clonotypes matched to each donor's FACS-determined naive share, without sorting.

Material: blood. The clonotype was recovered from a boy aged 5-17 years in good health.

The DNA is TGTGCCAGCAGCATGGACGGAAGGTACACCGGGGAGCTGTTTTTT. Its translation is CASSMDGRYTGELFF. This chain joins TRBV5-6 to TRBJ2-2, with the D gene too uncertain to name. Per the germline V gene, SGHDT is the CDR1 and YYEEEE is the CDR2. The CDR3 spans 15 residues, from the cysteine through the phenylalanine. Here the CDR3 DNA is all that survives: 45 bases in frame from base 1. V and J lose 4 bases and 3 bases, and a span of 13 bases separates them. With all but the CDR3 taken from the reference TRBV5-6 and TRBJ2-2 genes, the full variable domain is: DAGVTQSPTHLIKTRGQQVTLRCSPKSGHDTVSWYQQALGQGPQFIFQYYEEEERQRGNFPDRFSGHQFPNYSSELNVNALLLGDSALYLCASSMDGRYTGELFFGEGSRLTVL.